These 25 T cell receptor beta chains originate from one sample sequenced in a study of CD8+ T cells in alopecia areata. Treatment specified: oral pan-JAK inhibitor, 5-10 mg twice daily. Following RNA extraction, reverse transcription yielded cDNA that acted as the sequencing template. Only in-frame clones appear in the TCRdb table, and some are missing; sequencing was by immunoSEQ multiplex PCR. The sample lists about 140,000 clones; about 88% were seen once. The sample was CD8+ T cells sorted from blood, taken at week 4, from a patient treated with tofacitinib. The receptors stem from a human donor with alopecia areata.

The chain carries TRBV9 and TRBJ2-2, with 9 bases aligning to TRBD2. This CDR3 region has 16 residues. V lost 0 bases, J lost 3 bases, and 3 bases stayed unmatched. Germline V lookup: CDR1 SGDLS, CDR2 YYNGEE. The CDR3 is CASSVVGLAYTGELFF. CDR3 nucleotide sequence: TGTGCCAGCAGCGTAGTAGGACTAGCGTACACCGGGGAGCTGTTTTTT.

This clone was seen only a few times. This chain joins TRBV4-1 and TRBJ2-2; 9 bases are shared with TRBD1. This CDR3 has 15 amino acids. The V gene's germline CDR1 is MGHRA and CDR2 YSYEKL. V shed 6 bases and J 4 bases; nucleotides not matched to a gene: 6. The DNA for the CDR3 is TGCGCCAGCAGTGAGAGGGACAGGGCCACCGGGGAGCTGTTTTTT. It is translated as CASSERDRATGELFF.

This chain connects TRBV11-2 to TRBJ1-5, with a weak D call TRBD1 (6 bases). Trimming took off 0 bases at V and 5 bases at J, with 17 bases between the two ends. The CDR3 runs to 17 residues. Germline CDR1 is SGHAT and CDR2 is FQNNGV. CDR3 protein: CASSLDSFGGRDQPQHF. The CDR3 DNA is TGTGCCAGCAGCTTAGATTCGTTCGGGGGGCGAGATCAGCCCCAGCATTTT.

The genes are TRBV29-1 and TRBJ2-1; 9 positions match TRBD2. This CDR3 spans 17 amino acids. CDR1 and CDR2 from the germline V gene are SQVTM and ANQGSEA. After removal of 4 bases from V and 0 bases from J, the junction contained 10 bases not matched to a gene. CDR3: CSVAGTSRTSSYNEQFF. CDR3 nucleotide sequence: TGCAGCGTTGCCGGGACTAGCCGCACAAGCTCCTACAATGAGCAGTTCTTC.

A single count supports this clone. The rearrangement uses TRBV29-1 and TRBJ2-3; D tentatively reads TRBD1 or TRBD2 (5 bases each). In germline, CDR1 is SQVTM, CDR2 ANQGSEA. This CDR3 has 17 residues. Trimming took 3 bases from V and 2 from J, leaving 21 bases between them. CDR3 region: CSVDRPGLGTPTDTQYF. CDR3 coding DNA: TGCAGCGTTGACCGGCCTGGGTTGGGGACCCCCACAGATACGCAGTATTTT.

This sequence joins TRBV7-4 and TRBJ1-1; no reliable D call. V was shortened by 3 bases and J by 7 bases, with 15 bases between the two germline ends. This CDR3 is built from 14 residues. Germline CDR1 SGHVT, CDR2 SQSDAQ. The CDR3 nucleotides read TGTGCCAGCAGCTTCCTCTGGGGTGACCTTGAAGCTTTCTTT. This sequence encodes CASSFLWGDLEAFF.

The chain has TRBV28 and TRBJ2-7, with D uncertain. The germline V gene has CDR1 MDHEN and CDR2 SYDVKM. The V end lost 2 bases, the J end lost 3 bases, and 14 bases lay between the germline ends. The CDR3 contains 15 residues. As DNA, the CDR3 is TGTGCCAGCAGTTTAAGTATGAACGGGTACTACGAGCAGTACTTC. Encoded protein: CASSLSMNGYYEQYF.

This clone came up once. The gene calls are TRBV5-1 and TRBJ2-1; 7 bases map to TRBD2. With V trimmed by 0 bases and J by 5 bases, 8 bases remained unmatched. Germline lookup yields CDR1 SGHRS and CDR2 YFSETQ. The CDR3 runs 16 residues. CDR3 residues: CASSLEGGSPDNEQFF. For the CDR3, the DNA is TGCGCCAGCAGCTTGGAAGGCGGGAGCCCCGACAATGAGCAGTTCTTC.

The sample holds a few counts of this clone. The chain couples TRBV7-9 to TRBJ2-1, with D possibly being TRBD1 or TRBD2 (5 bases each). The CDR3 has 16 amino acids. The germline V gene encodes CDR1 SEHNR and CDR2 FQNEAQ (reference sequence). V was cut by 5 bases and J by 5 bases, with 19 bases left in between. The CDR3 spells CASSPQARAVNNEQFF. The CDR3 coding sequence is TGTGCCAGCAGCCCACAGGCTAGAGCGGTCAACAATGAGCAGTTCTTC.

The chain recombines TRBV5-6 with TRBJ2-7; 10 nucleotides match TRBD2. The junction had 6 bases not matched to a gene; V was cut back by 3 bases and J by 0 bases. The germline gives CDR1 SGHDT, CDR2 YYEEEE. The CDR3 runs to 16 residues. CDR3 protein: CASSSRLAGGSYEQYF. The CDR3 bases are TGTGCCAGCAGCTCTCGACTAGCGGGCGGCTCCTACGAGCAGTACTTC. Full variable domain (remainder filled in from reference TRBV5-6 and TRBJ2-7): DAGVTQSPTHLIKTRGQQVTLRCSPKSGHDTVSWYQQALGQGPQFIFQYYEEEERQRGNFPDRFSGHQFPNYSSELNVNALLLGDSALYLCASSSRLAGGSYEQYFGPGTRLTVT.

V and J are TRBV29-1 and TRBJ2-7; TRBD2 matches at 8 bases. Germline V gene data show CDR1 as SQVTM and CDR2 as ANQGSEA. V was clipped by 7 bases and J by 5 bases; unmatched bases: 7. This CDR3 is built from 12 residues. CDR3 coding DNA: TGCAGCGCCGGGACGGGGGGGGACGAGCAGTACTTC. Protein: CSAGTGGDEQYF.

The J gene is TRBJ2-4, the V gene TRBV2, with TRBD2 matching 14 bases. The V gene end was trimmed by 8 bases and the J gene end by 5 bases; junction bases not matched to a gene: 8. Germline V gives CDR1 SNHLY, CDR2 FYNNEI. The CDR3 consists of 16 residues. CDR3 sequence reads: CASYGLAGGQQNIQYF. CDR3 bases: TGTGCCAGCTACGGACTAGCGGGGGGACAGCAAAACATTCAGTACTTC.

A few counts support this clone. The chain carries TRBV7-3 and TRBJ2-1; D uncertain. The CDR3 sequence is 14 residues long. The germline V gene encodes CDR1 SGHTA and CDR2 FQGTGA. The germline V and J ends were trimmed by 0 bases and 7 bases, with 10 bases remaining between them. The CDR3 is CASSLTDLRNEQFF. The CDR3 DNA sequence: TGTGCCAGCAGCTTAACCGACTTGCGGAATGAGCAGTTCTTC. Full variable domain (missing parts from reference TRBV7-3 and TRBJ2-1): GAGVSQTPSNKVTEKGKYVELRCDPISGHTALYWYRQSLGQGPEFLIYFQGTGAADDSGLPNDRFFAVRPEGSVSTLKIQRTERGDSAVYLCASSLTDLRNEQFFGPGTRLTVL.

The count of this clone is one. The chain recombines TRBV27 with TRBJ2-2, with D tentatively TRBD1 (5 bases). Germline V gene sequence: CDR1 MNHEY, CDR2 SMNVEV (reference sequence). The CDR3 extends over 15 amino acids. Trimming left V 2 bases short and J 1 base short, with 8 bases between. CDR3: CASSLLGQNTGELFF. DNA for the CDR3: TGTGCCAGCAGTTTACTAGGACAGAACACCGGGGAGCTGTTTTTT.

This chain's CDR3 is CASSEPGQLLNEQFF. For the CDR3, the DNA is TGTGCCAGCAGCGAACCGGGACAGCTACTCAATGAGCAGTTCTTC. The chain links TRBV5-4 to TRBJ2-1, with TRBD1 matching 7 bases. Trimming at V came to 4 bases and at J to 6 bases, leaving 10 bases not matched to a gene. Germline loops: CDR1 SGHNT, CDR2 YYREEE (reference sequence). CDR3 length: 15 residues.

The chain joins TRBV27 to TRBJ2-1; 7 bases are a match to TRBD2. V shed 4 bases, J shed 8 bases, and the junction held 8 bases outside the gene matches. The germline gives CDR1 MNHEY, CDR2 SMNVEV (reference sequence). CDR3 size: 14 residues. Here the CDR3 DNA reads TGTGCCAGCAGTTCTCTAGGACGGGGGGATGAGCAGTTCTTC. Translating it yields CASSSLGRGDEQFF.

V gene TRBV9 combines with J gene TRBJ2-5; a weak D match, TRBD2 (5 bases). The V gene's germline CDR1 is SGDLS and CDR2 YYNGEE. This CDR3 is built from 15 residues. V was pared by 4 bases and J by 2 bases, with 15 bases between. The chain's CDR3 is CASSQSGAEQETQYF. DNA for the CDR3: TGTGCCAGCAGCCAGTCCGGAGCGGAGCAAGAGACCCAGTACTTC.

This clone was found a few times. This chain connects TRBV2 to TRBJ1-2, with 9 bases aligning to TRBD1. Germline lookup yields CDR1 SNHLY and CDR2 FYNNEI. The CDR3 totals 14 residues. V shed 1 base and J 6 bases; nucleotides not matched to a gene: 3. The CDR3 protein is CASSEGDRVHGYTF. The CDR3 DNA reads TGTGCCAGCAGTGAAGGGGACAGGGTGCATGGCTACACCTTC.

The chain uses TRBV4-1 and TRBJ2-5; D is unresolved. The length of the CDR3 is 16 residues. Germline V CDR1 and CDR2: MGHRA, YSYEKL. Trimming pared 0 bases from V and 1 base from J, leaving 12 bases between. The CDR3 DNA reads as TGCGCCAGCAGCCAAGATCTGATAGGGTTCCAAGAGACCCAGTACTTC. It yields the protein CASSQDLIGFQETQYF.

J is TRBJ1-1 and V is TRBV10-3; D remains ambiguous. The CDR3 runs 12 residues. Germline loops: CDR1 ENHRY, CDR2 SYGVKD. Trimming took off 3 bases at V and 4 bases at J, with 6 bases between the two ends. CDR3 sequence (DNA): TGTGCCATCAGTGATCTTGGCACTGAAGCTTTCTTT. Protein sequence: CAISDLGTEAFF.

The chain joins TRBV4-1 to TRBJ2-7, with no clear D. Germline assignment: CDR1 MGHRA and CDR2 YSYEKL. V lost 4 bases and J lost 5, with 9 bases in between. The CDR3 has 12 residues. The CDR3 reads CASSPTEDEQYF. DNA of the CDR3: TGCGCCAGCAGCCCTACAGAGGACGAGCAGTACTTC.

This chain uses TRBV2 with TRBJ2-5; 9 positions match TRBD1. Trimming took 10 bases from V and 5 from J; bases not matched to a gene: 5. Looked up from germline, CDR1 is SNHLY and CDR2 is FYNNEI. This CDR3 is built from 12 residues. The CDR3 protein is CATGQGLETQYF. The DNA of the CDR3 is TGTGCCACAGGACAGGGGTTGGAGACCCAGTACTTC.

As DNA, the CDR3 is TGTGCCAGCAGTTTCGGACTAGCGGGGCTGTCAGAGCAGTTCTTC. Amino acid sequence: CASSFGLAGLSEQFF. This chain connects TRBV27 to TRBJ2-1, with TRBD2 matching over 12 bases. J gave up 10 bases and V 3 bases, and 7 bases lay outside the gene matches. Germline loops: CDR1 MNHEY, CDR2 SMNVEV (reference sequence). This CDR3 spans 15 amino acids.

V is TRBV6-1 and J is TRBJ1-1; tentative D call: TRBD1 (5 bases). V shed 2 bases and J shed 0 bases, with 10 bases lying between them. CDR3 length: 15 amino acids. CDR1 is MNHNS, CDR2 SASEGT, per germline. The CDR3 loop is CASSERGYMNTEAFF. The CDR3 DNA is TGTGCCAGCAGTGAAAGGGGCTATATGAACACTGAAGCTTTCTTT.

The chain carries TRBV29-1 and TRBJ2-7; D unclear. The length of the CDR3 is 11 residues. V lost 8 bases and J 2 bases, leaving 10 bases between the germline ends. In germline, CDR1 is SQVTM, CDR2 ANQGSEA. CDR3 sequence (DNA): TGCAGCTTCACTGATACCTACGAGCAGTACTTC. Residues: CSFTDTYEQYF.